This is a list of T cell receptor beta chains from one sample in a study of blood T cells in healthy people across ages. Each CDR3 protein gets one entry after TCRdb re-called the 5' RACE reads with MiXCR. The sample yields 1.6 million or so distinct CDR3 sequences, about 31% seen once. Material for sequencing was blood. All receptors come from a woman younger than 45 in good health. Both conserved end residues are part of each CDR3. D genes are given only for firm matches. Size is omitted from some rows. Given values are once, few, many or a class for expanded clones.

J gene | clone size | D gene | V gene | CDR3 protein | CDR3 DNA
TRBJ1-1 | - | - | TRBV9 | CASSVEVRGVAFF | TGTGCCAGCAGCGTAGAGGTTAGGGGAGTAGCTTTCTTT
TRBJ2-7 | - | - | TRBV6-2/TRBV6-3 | CASSSTAGTRPYEQYF | TGTGCCAGCAGTTCAACCGCCGGGACAAGGCCCTACGAGCAGTACTTC
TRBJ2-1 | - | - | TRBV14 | CASSQVKAGGEQFF | TGTGCCAGCAGCCAAGTAAAGGCTGGGGGTGAGCAGTTCTTC
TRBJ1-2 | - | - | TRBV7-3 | CASSLNPGTYGYTF | TGTGCCAGCAGCCTTAATCCGGGGACATATGGCTACACCTTC
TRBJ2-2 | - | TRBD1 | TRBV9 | CASSVDEADRSLFF | TGTGCCAGCAGCGTAGACGAAGCGGACAGGTCGTTGTTTTTT
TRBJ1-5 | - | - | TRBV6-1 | CASSTGGKGNQPQHF | TGTGCCAGCTCAACGGGGGGGAAAGGGAATCAGCCCCAGCATTTT
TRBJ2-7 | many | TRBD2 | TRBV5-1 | CASSLGLAGTYEQYF | TGCGCCAGCAGCTTGGGACTAGCGGGGACCTACGAGCAGTACTTC
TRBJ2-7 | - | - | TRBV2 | CASSEAAAYEQYF | TGTGCCAGCAGTGAAGCAGCAGCCTACGAGCAGTACTTC
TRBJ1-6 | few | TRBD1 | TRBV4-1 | CASSQEVGQADFSYNSPLHF | TGCGCCAGCAGCCAAGAGGTGGGACAGGCCGATTTCTCCTATAATTCACCCCTCCACTTT
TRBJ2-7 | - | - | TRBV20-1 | CSAAEFAYEQYF | TGCAGTGCTGCAGAATTTGCCTACGAGCAGTACTTC
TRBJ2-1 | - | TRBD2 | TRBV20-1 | CSARDLAGGNNEQFF | TGCAGTGCTAGAGATCTAGCGGGGGGGAACAATGAGCAGTTCTTC
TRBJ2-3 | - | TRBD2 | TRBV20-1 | CSAGGTSGGALDTQYF | TGCAGTGCTGGAGGGACTAGCGGGGGGGCCTTAGATACGCAGTATTTT
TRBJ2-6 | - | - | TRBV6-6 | CASSYSSVPSGANVLTF | TGTGCCAGCAGTTATTCTTCGGTCCCCTCTGGGGCCAACGTCCTGACTTTC
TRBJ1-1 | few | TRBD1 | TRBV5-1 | CASSSSGTGMGGTEAFF | TGCGCCAGCAGCAGTTCCGGGACAGGGATGGGGGGCACTGAAGCTTTCTTT
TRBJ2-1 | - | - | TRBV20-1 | CSASYNEQFF | TGCAGTGCTTCCTACAATGAGCAGTTCTTC
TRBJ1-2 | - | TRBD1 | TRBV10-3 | CAISQGQHYGYTF | TGTGCCATCAGCCAGGGACAGCACTATGGCTACACCTTC
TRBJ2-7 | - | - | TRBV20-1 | CSVREVGNSYEQYF | TGCAGTGTTAGAGAGGTAGGGAACTCCTACGAGCAGTACTTC
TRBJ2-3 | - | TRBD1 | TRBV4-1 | CASSQSTGGTDTQYF | TGCGCCAGCAGCCAATCGACAGGGGGCACAGATACGCAGTATTTT
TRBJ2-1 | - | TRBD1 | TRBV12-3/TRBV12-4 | CASSLGTGGSPEQFF | TGTGCCAGCAGTTTAGGGACAGGGGGTTCCCCCGAGCAGTTCTTC
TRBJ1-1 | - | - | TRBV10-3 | CAISESVRSMNTEAFF | TGTGCCATCAGTGAGTCTGTCAGAAGCATGAACACTGAAGCTTTCTTT
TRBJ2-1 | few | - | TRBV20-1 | CSAQGTGTRTYNEQFF | TGCAGTGCTCAGGGAACCGGGACACGGACTTACAATGAGCAGTTCTTC
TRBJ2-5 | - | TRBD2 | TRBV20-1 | CSAGSGRLETQYF | TGCAGTGCTGGTAGCGGGAGGTTAGAGACCCAGTACTTC
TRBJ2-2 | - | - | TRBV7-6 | CASSSSRAGELFF | TGTGCCAGCAGCTCCTCTCGGGCCGGGGAGCTGTTTTTT
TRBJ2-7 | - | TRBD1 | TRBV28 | CASSRLDRVVHEQYF | TGTGCCAGCAGTAGATTAGACAGGGTTGTCCACGAGCAGTACTTC
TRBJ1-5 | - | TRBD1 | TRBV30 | CAWTPQTGRGQPQHF | TGTGCCTGGACACCTCAGACAGGGAGGGGACAGCCCCAGCATTTT
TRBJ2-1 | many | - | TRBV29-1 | CSVVGRGRYNEQFF | TGCAGCGTTGTGGGGCGCGGCCGCTACAATGAGCAGTTCTTC
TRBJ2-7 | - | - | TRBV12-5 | CAPLGTYEQYF | TGTGCCCCTCTCGGGACCTACGAGCAGTACTTC
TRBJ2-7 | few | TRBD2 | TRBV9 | CASSVQGSGGFEQYF | TGTGCCAGCAGCGTACAGGGTAGCGGGGGCTTCGAGCAGTACTTC
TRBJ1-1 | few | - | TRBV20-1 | CSARDQSDPGLNTEAFF | TGCAGTGCTAGAGATCAGTCCGATCCGGGGCTGAACACTGAAGCTTTCTTT
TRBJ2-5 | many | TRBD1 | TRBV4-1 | CASSQYTGGETQYF | TGCGCCAGCAGCCAGTATACAGGGGGAGAGACCCAGTACTTC
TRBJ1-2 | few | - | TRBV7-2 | CAGSSRSDAANYGYTF | TGTGCCGGCAGCTCCCGTTCGGACGCTGCTAACTATGGCTACACCTTC
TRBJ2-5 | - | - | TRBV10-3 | CATRGDLETQYF | TGTGCCACCAGGGGGGACCTGGAGACCCAGTACTTC
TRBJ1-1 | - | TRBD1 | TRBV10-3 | CATGQQNEAEAFF | TGTGCCACGGGACAGCAAAATGAGGCTGAAGCTTTCTTT
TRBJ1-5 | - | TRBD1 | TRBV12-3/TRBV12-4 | CASRPGGERPQHF | TGTGCCAGCAGACCAGGGGGAGAGCGGCCCCAGCATTTT
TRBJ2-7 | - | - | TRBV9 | CASSARPEGEQYF | TGTGCCAGCAGCGCGAGACCGGAGGGCGAGCAGTACTTC
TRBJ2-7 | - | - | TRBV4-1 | CASSAPGRVLSEQYF | TGCGCCAGCAGCGCCCCGGGACGGGTCCTCTCCGAGCAGTACTTC
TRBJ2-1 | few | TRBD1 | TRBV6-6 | CASRTESRQGGEQFF | TGTGCCAGCAGAACCGAATCCCGACAGGGCGGTGAGCAGTTCTTC